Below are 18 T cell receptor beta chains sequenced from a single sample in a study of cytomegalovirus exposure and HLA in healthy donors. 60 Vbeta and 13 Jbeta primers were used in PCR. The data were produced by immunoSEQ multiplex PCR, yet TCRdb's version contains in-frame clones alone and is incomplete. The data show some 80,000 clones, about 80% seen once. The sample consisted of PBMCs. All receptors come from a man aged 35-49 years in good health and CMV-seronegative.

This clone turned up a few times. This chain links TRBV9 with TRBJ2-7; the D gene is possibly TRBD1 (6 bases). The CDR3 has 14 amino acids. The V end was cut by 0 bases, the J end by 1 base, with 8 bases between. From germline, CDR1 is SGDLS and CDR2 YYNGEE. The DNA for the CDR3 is TGTGCCAGCAGCGTAGGGACAGCGTCCTACGAGCAGTACTTC. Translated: CASSVGTASYEQYF.

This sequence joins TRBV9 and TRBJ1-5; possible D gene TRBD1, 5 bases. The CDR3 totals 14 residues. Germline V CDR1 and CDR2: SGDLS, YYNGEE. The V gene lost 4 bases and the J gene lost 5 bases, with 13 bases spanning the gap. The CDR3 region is CASSRGAKDQPQHF. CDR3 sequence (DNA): TGTGCCAGCAGCCGCGGGGCCAAGGATCAGCCCCAGCATTTT.

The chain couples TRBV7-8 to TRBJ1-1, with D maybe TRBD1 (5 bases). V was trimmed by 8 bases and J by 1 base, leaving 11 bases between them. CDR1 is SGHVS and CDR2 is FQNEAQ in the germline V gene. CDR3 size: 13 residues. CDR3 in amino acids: CASAPRENTEAFF. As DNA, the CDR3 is TGTGCCAGCGCGCCCAGGGAGAACACTGAAGCTTTCTTT.

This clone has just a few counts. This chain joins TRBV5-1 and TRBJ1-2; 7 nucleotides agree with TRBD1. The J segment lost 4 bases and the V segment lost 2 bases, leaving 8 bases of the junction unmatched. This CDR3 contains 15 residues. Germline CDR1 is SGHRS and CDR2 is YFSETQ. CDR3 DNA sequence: TGCGCCAGCAGCTTAATGGGGGACAGTACCTATGGCTACACCTTC. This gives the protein CASSLMGDSTYGYTF.

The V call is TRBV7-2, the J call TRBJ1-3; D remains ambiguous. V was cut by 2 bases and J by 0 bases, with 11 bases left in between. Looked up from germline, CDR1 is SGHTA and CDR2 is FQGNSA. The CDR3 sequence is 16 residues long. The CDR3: CASSLNAPSSGNTIYF. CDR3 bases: TGTGCCAGCAGCTTAAATGCACCGAGCTCTGGAAACACCATATATTTT.

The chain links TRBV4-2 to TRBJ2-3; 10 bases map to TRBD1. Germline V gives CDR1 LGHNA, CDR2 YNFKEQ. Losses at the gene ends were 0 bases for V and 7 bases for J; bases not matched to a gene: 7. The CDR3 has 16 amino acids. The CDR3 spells CASSQDPGQGSNTQYF. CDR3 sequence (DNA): TGTGCCAGCAGCCAAGACCCGGGACAGGGGTCAAATACGCAGTATTTT.

CDR3 nucleotides: TGTGCCAGCAGCCTTAAGACTAGCGGCAAACCCTACGAGCAGTACTTC. Translation gives CASSLKTSGKPYEQYF. The rearrangement joins TRBV7-8 to TRBJ2-7; 9 bases match TRBD2. V trimming: 5 bases; J trimming: 2 bases; junction bases outside the gene matches: 10. This CDR3 spans 16 amino acids. The V gene's germline CDR1 is SGHVS and CDR2 FQNEAQ.

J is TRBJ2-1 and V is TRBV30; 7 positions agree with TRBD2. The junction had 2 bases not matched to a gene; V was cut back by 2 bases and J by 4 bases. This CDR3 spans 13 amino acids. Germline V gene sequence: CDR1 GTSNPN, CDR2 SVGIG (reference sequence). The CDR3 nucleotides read TGTGCCTGGAGTAGCGGGGCTTACAATGAGCAGTTCTTC. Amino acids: CAWSSGAYNEQFF.

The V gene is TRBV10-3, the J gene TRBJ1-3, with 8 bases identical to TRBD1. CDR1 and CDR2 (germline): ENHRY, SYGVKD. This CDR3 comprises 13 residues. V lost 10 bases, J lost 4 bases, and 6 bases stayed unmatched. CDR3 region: CATDRTGGNTIYF. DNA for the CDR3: TGTGCCACGGATAGGACAGGGGGAAACACCATATATTTT.

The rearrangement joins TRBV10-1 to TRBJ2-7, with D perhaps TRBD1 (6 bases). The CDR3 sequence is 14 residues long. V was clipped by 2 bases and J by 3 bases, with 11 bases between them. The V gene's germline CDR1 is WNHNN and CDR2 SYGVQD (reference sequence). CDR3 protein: CASSEGDTLYEQYF. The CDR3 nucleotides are TGCGCCAGCAGTGAGGGGGACACCCTCTACGAGCAGTACTTC.

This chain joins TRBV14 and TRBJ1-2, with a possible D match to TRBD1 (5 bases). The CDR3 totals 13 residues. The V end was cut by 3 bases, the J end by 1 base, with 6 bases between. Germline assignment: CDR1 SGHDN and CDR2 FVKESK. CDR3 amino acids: CASSQQGNYGYTF. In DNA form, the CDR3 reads TGTGCCAGCAGCCAGCAGGGTAACTATGGCTACACCTTC.

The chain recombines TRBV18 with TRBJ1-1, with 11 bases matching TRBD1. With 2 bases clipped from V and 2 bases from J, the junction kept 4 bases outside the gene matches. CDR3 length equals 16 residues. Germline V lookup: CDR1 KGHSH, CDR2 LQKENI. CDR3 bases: TGTGCCAGCTCACCAGGACAGGGGGCCTTTAACACTGAAGCTTTCTTT. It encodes CASSPGQGAFNTEAFF.

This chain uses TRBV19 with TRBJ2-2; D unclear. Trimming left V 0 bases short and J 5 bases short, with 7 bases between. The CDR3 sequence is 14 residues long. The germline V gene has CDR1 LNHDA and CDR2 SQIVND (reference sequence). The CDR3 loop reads CASSIEYITGELFF. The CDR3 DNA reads TGTGCCAGTAGTATAGAATACATAACCGGGGAGCTGTTTTTT.

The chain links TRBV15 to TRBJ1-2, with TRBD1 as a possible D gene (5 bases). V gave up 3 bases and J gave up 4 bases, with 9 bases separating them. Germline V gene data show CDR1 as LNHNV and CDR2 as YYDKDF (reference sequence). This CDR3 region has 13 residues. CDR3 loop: CATSSPGPYGYTF. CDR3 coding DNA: TGTGCCACCAGCAGTCCAGGGCCCTATGGCTACACCTTC. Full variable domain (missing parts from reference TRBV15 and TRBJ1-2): DAMVIQNPRYQVTQFGKPVTLSCSQTLNHNVMYWYQQKSSQAPKLLFHYYDKDFNNEADTPDNFQSRRPNTSFCFLDIRSPGLGDTAMYLCATSSPGPYGYTFGSGTRLTVV.

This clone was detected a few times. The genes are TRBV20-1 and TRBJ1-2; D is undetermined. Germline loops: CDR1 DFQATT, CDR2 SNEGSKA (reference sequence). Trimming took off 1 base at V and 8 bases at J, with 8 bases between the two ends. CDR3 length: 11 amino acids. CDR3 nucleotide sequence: TGCAGTGCTAGAGGAACTTTCGGCTACACCTTC. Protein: CSARGTFGYTF.

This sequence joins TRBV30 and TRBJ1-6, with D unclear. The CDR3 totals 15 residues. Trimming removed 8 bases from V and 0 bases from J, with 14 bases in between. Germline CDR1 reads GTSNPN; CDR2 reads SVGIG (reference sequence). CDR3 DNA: TGTGCCAGCGGGCCTCCTAGCTCCTATAATTCACCCCTCCACTTT. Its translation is CASGPPSSYNSPLHF.

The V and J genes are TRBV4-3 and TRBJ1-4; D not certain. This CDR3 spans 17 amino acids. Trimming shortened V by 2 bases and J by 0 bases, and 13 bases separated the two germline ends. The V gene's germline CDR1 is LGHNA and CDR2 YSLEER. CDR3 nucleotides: TGCGCCAGCAGCCAAAGACCCACAGTATCAACTAATGAAAAACTGTTTTTT. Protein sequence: CASSQRPTVSTNEKLFF.

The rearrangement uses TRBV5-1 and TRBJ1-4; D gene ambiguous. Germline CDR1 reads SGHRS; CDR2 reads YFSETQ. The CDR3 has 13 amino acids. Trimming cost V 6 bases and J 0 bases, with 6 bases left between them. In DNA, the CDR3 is TGCGCCAGCACCCCTGCAACTAATGAAAAACTGTTTTTT. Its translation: CASTPATNEKLFF. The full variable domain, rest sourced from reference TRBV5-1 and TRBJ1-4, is KAGVTQTPRYLIKTRGQQVTLSCSPISGHRSVSWYQQTPGQGLQFLFEYFSETQRNKGNFPGRFSGRQFSNSRSEMNVSTLELGDSALYLCASTPATNEKLFFGSGTQLSVL.